The 22 T cell receptor beta chains listed next were all sequenced from one sample in a study of blood T cell repertoires in COVID-19. This table comes from immunoSEQ multiplex PCR, and its TCRdb copy is limited to in-frame clones, with some not included. The table records about 35,000 clones, approximately 82% of them present only once. The material sequenced was peripheral blood. These receptors all come from a man older than 75 with active or convalescent COVID-19.

The chain recombines TRBV4-1 with TRBJ1-1; a weak D match, TRBD1 (5 bases). The CDR3 runs 14 residues. Trimming took off 1 base at V and 3 bases at J, with 9 bases between the two ends. From germline, CDR1 is MGHRA and CDR2 YSYEKL. CDR3 amino acids: CASSQVEGDTEAFF. For the CDR3, the DNA is TGCGCCAGCAGCCAAGTGGAAGGGGACACTGAAGCTTTCTTT.

V and J are TRBV5-1 and TRBJ1-4, with 9 bases identical to TRBD1. CDR1 is SGHRS and CDR2 is YFSETQ in the germline V gene. The CDR3 has 16 amino acids. With 4 bases clipped from V and 7 bases from J, the junction kept 11 bases outside the gene matches. CDR3 amino acids: CASSPRGGQGGEKLFF. The CDR3, as DNA: TGCGCCAGCAGCCCCCGGGGGGGACAGGGAGGTGAAAAACTGTTTTTT.

CDR3 in DNA: TGTGCCAGCTCACCACGGAGGGTCCAAGAGACCCAGTACTTC. Translating it yields CASSPRRVQETQYF. The chain links TRBV18 to TRBJ2-5, with D possibly matching TRBD2 (6 bases). V lost 1 base, J lost 1 base, and 7 bases lay in between. Germline-derived CDR1 and CDR2 are KGHSH and LQKENI. The CDR3 is made up of 14 amino acids.

The chain joins TRBV28 to TRBJ1-5; 8 bases line up with TRBD1. V dropped 7 bases and J dropped 9; count of bases not matched to a gene: 17. The CDR3 contains 16 residues. Germline CDR1 is MDHEN and CDR2 is SYDVKM. The CDR3 bases are TGTGCCAGCACCCCCGCGGACAGGGTCAATTGGGGGCCCCAGCATTTT. It codes for CASTPADRVNWGPQHF. Using reference TRBV28 and TRBJ1-5 for the parts outside the CDR3, the full variable domain is DVKVTQSSRYLVKRTGEKVFLECVQDMDHENMFWYRQDPGLGLRLIYFSYDVKMKEKGDIPEGYSVSREKKERFSLILESASTNQTSMYLCASTPADRVNWGPQHFGDGTRLSIL.

This chain joins TRBV29-1 and TRBJ2-1; 11 positions agree with TRBD2. The germline V gene encodes CDR1 SQVTM and CDR2 ANQGSEA. After removal of 7 bases from V and 7 bases from J, the junction contained 9 bases not matched to a gene. This CDR3 is built from 14 residues. CDR3 bases: TGCAGCGGCAAACTAGCGGGAGTCGCAAATGAGCAGTTCTTC. This translates into CSGKLAGVANEQFF.

The J gene is TRBJ2-6, the V gene TRBV15; no clear D. Germline CDR1 LNHNV, CDR2 YYDKDF (reference sequence). The CDR3 runs 16 residues. V was cut by 4 bases and J by 2 bases, with 12 bases left in between. DNA of the CDR3: TGTGCCACCAGCAAACCCAGCGCCGCTGGGGCCAACGTCCTGACTTTC. It specifies CATSKPSAAGANVLTF.

Only one count was recorded for this clone. The CDR3 DNA sequence: TGTGCCAGCAGTGAAACCGGAGCGGGAGGCACAGATACGCAGTATTTT. This translates into CASSETGAGGTDTQYF. The chain uses TRBV2 and TRBJ2-3; TRBD2 matches at 8 bases. Germline-derived CDR1 and CDR2 are SNHLY and FYNNEI. The CDR3 has 16 residues. Unmatched junction bases numbered 5, after V lost 2 bases and J lost 1 base.

J is TRBJ2-7 and V is TRBV4-1; 9 nucleotides align to TRBD2. Looked up from germline, CDR1 is MGHRA and CDR2 is YSYEKL. V was pared by 0 bases and J by 6 bases, with 6 bases of the junction left unmatched. This CDR3 is built from 15 residues. The CDR3 protein is CASSQDRTAGGEQYF. In DNA, the CDR3 is TGCGCCAGCAGCCAAGACCGGACAGCGGGAGGCGAGCAGTACTTC.

The J gene is TRBJ2-1, the V gene TRBV9, with D possibly being TRBD2 (5 bases). Trimming cost V 0 bases and J 3 bases, with 13 bases left between them. CDR1 and CDR2 (germline): SGDLS, YYNGEE. The length of the CDR3 is 16 residues. Here the CDR3 reads CASSVGAGLLYNEQFF. As DNA, the CDR3 is TGTGCCAGCAGCGTAGGGGCGGGCCTACTCTACAATGAGCAGTTCTTC.

This chain connects TRBV19 to TRBJ2-1; 7 bases are shared with TRBD2. The CDR3 is 15 residues long. CDR1 LNHDA and CDR2 SQIVND come from the germline V gene (reference sequence). With 3 bases clipped from V and 2 bases from J, the junction kept 4 bases outside the gene matches. The CDR3 sequence is CASSIMREPYNEQFF. DNA for the CDR3: TGTGCCAGTAGTATTATGCGGGAGCCCTACAATGAGCAGTTCTTC.

J is TRBJ1-2 and V is TRBV5-6, with 7 bases fitting TRBD1. The CDR3 totals 13 residues. V shed 0 bases and J 7 bases; nucleotides not matched to a gene: 3. Germline lookup yields CDR1 SGHDT and CDR2 YYEEEE. CDR3 region: CASSLATGTGYTF. CDR3 coding DNA: TGTGCCAGCAGCTTGGCGACAGGGACTGGCTACACCTTC.

The rearrangement uses TRBV10-3 and TRBJ1-1, with D unclear. The germline V and J ends were trimmed by 6 bases and 1 base, with 9 bases remaining between them. The CDR3 totals 13 residues. Germline V gene sequence: CDR1 ENHRY, CDR2 SYGVKD. CDR3 region: CAISRNTNTEAFF. In nucleotides, the CDR3 is TGTGCCATCAGCAGGAACACGAACACTGAAGCTTTCTTT.

The V and J genes are TRBV4-2 and TRBJ1-1; TRBD1 might be the D (5 bases). Germline V gives CDR1 LGHNA, CDR2 YNFKEQ. Trimming removed 1 base from V and 8 bases from J, with 14 bases in between. CDR3 length: 14 amino acids. The CDR3 coding sequence is TGTGCCAGCAGCCAAGCCGGACAAATAAAAGAAGCTTTCTTT. Translating it yields CASSQAGQIKEAFF.

The chain has TRBV3-1 (or the pseudogene TRBV3-2) and TRBJ2-3; 15 bases align to TRBD2. The V gene end was trimmed by 1 base and the J gene end by 2 bases; junction bases not matched to a gene: 10. CDR3 length equals 20 residues. Germline assignment: CDR1 LGHDT and CDR2 YNNKEL (reference sequence). The CDR3 coding sequence is TGTGCCAGCAGCCAAGTAGGAGGACTAGCGGGAGGGCTCCACACAGATACGCAGTATTTT. Translated, it gives CASSQVGGLAGGLHTDTQYF.

This clone was seen once. The genes are TRBV29-1 and TRBJ2-2; D call uncertain. The germline V gene encodes CDR1 SQVTM and CDR2 ANQGSEA. CDR3 length: 11 residues. V lost 7 bases to trimming and J lost 1 base, with 4 bases between them. Here the CDR3 reads CSAQNTGELFF. The CDR3, as DNA: TGCAGCGCTCAGAACACCGGGGAGCTGTTTTTT.

The V call is TRBV14, the J call TRBJ1-6; D is undetermined. The germline V gene has CDR1 SGHDN and CDR2 FVKESK. V was cut by 4 bases and J by 10 bases, with 17 bases left in between. The CDR3 covers 15 residues. The CDR3 loop reads CASSPWAGTRSPLHF. The CDR3 DNA is TGTGCCAGCAGCCCATGGGCCGGTACTCGATCACCCCTCCACTTT.

The V call is TRBV4-2, the J call TRBJ1-2, with D perhaps TRBD1 (6 bases). V lost 5 bases, J lost 4 bases, and 17 bases lay in between. Germline-derived CDR1 and CDR2 are LGHNA and YNFKEQ. The CDR3 extends over 15 amino acids. The CDR3 spells CASSSHPLGGYGYTF. The CDR3 coding sequence is TGTGCCAGCAGCTCCCACCCCTTAGGGGGCTATGGCTACACCTTC.

The gene calls are TRBV3-1 (or the pseudogene TRBV3-2) and TRBJ1-3; no firm D call. Trimming took 5 bases from V and 0 from J, leaving 8 bases between them. CDR1 and CDR2 from the germline V gene are LGHDT and YNNKEL (reference sequence). The CDR3 is 14 amino acids. The CDR3 bases are TGTGCCAGCAGCTTAGGGAGCTCTGGAAACACCATATATTTT. Translated: CASSLGSSGNTIYF.

Only one count was recorded for this clone. The chain combines TRBV5-6 with TRBJ2-1; 12 positions agree with TRBD2. The germline gives CDR1 SGHDT, CDR2 YYEEEE. J lost 7 bases, V lost 4 bases, and 12 bases had no gene match. The CDR3 loop spans 17 amino acids. The CDR3 DNA follows: TGTGCCAGCAGCCGGGACGTTGGACTAGCGGGAATTAATGAGCAGTTCTTC. It codes for CASSRDVGLAGINEQFF.

V and J are TRBV2 and TRBJ2-7; 7 nucleotides agree with TRBD2. Germline V gene data show CDR1 as SNHLY and CDR2 as FYNNEI. The length of the CDR3 is 12 residues. J was trimmed by 3 bases and V by 6 bases; bases with no gene match: 2. Here the CDR3 DNA reads TGTGCCAGCAGAGGCGGGAGCTACGAGCAGTACTTC. Its translation is CASRGGSYEQYF.

The gene calls are TRBV7-9 and TRBJ1-5, with D unresolved. Germline V gene lookup returns CDR1 SEHNR and CDR2 FQNEAQ (reference sequence). The CDR3 runs to 17 residues. V was clipped by 1 base and J by 4 bases, with 17 bases between them. CDR3 amino acids: CASSLETPGRANQPQHF. CDR3 DNA: TGTGCCAGCAGCTTAGAAACGCCGGGGAGGGCGAATCAGCCCCAGCATTTT.

The chain combines TRBV4-2 with TRBJ2-7, with 7 bases fitting TRBD2. CDR3 length: 15 amino acids. CDR1 and CDR2 from the germline V gene are LGHNA and YNFKEQ. The V and J ends lost 4 bases and 6 bases, in that order; junction bases with no gene match: 12. CDR3 loop: CASSPLGGSVSEQYF. Here the CDR3 DNA reads TGTGCCAGCAGCCCCCTGGGCGGGAGTGTCTCCGAGCAGTACTTC.